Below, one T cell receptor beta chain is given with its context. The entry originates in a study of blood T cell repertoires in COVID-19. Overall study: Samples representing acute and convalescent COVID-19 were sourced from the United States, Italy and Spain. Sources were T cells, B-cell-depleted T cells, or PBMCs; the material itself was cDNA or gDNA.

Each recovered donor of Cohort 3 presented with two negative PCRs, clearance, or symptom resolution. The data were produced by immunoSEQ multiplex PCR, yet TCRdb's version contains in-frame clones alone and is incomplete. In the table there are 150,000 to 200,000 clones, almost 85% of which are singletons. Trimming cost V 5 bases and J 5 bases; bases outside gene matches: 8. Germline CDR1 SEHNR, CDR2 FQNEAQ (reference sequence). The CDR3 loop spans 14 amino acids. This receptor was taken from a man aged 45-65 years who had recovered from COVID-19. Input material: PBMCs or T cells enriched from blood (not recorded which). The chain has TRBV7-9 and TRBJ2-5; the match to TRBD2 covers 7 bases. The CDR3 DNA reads TGTGCCAGCAGCCCACGACTAGCCGGGGAGACCCAGTACTTC. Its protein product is CASSPRLAGETQYF.